Listed below are T cell receptor beta chains from one sample, sequenced in a study of blood T cell repertoires in COVID-19. Clones were sequenced by immunoSEQ multiplex PCR, and TCRdb holds only the in-frame ones, with some missing. The sample records tens of thousands of clones, roughly 80% being singletons. The source material was peripheral blood. The receptors come from a man in his 70s with acute or convalescent COVID-19. Both conserved end residues are part of each CDR3. The D gene is left open where the match is weak. A row's size may be missing; if present it is once, few, many or a size class.

TRBV14	many	.	TRBJ2-1	CASSYGLNNEQFF	TGTGCCAGCAGCTATGGACTCAACAATGAGCAGTTCTTC
TRBV14	once	.	TRBJ1-1	CASSQQTGFYTEAFF	TGTGCCAGCAGCCAACAGACAGGTTTCTACACTGAAGCTTTCTTT
TRBV5-1	.	.	TRBJ2-3	CASSGGTSLEDTQYF	TGCGCCAGCAGCGGGGGGACCTCGCTTGAAGATACGCAGTATTTT
TRBV3-1/TRBV3-2	.	TRBD1	TRBJ1-5	CASSLSGQGFVGNQPQHF	TGTGCCAGCAGCTTATCGGGACAGGGGTTTGTGGGCAATCAGCCCCAGCATTTT
TRBV3-1/TRBV3-2	.	TRBD2	TRBJ2-1	CASRFLAGADNEQFF	TGTGCCAGCAGATTTCTAGCGGGAGCGGACAATGAGCAGTTCTTC
TRBV10-1	.	TRBD2	TRBJ2-3	CASMSGTKDTQYF	TGCGCCAGCATGAGCGGGACTAAAGATACGCAGTATTTT
TRBV11-2	.	.	TRBJ1-3	CASSLGVGSSGNTIYF	TGTGCCAGCAGCTTAGGCGTAGGGAGCTCTGGAAACACCATATATTTT
TRBV5-6	once	TRBD2	TRBJ2-3	CASSLLRREGTDTQYF	TGTGCCAGCAGCTTGTTAAGGCGGGAGGGCACAGATACGCAGTATTTT
TRBV29-1	once	.	TRBJ2-1	CSVDGSTPYNEQFF	TGCAGCGTTGACGGGTCCACGCCTTACAATGAGCAGTTCTTC
TRBV7-3	.	TRBD2	TRBJ2-2	CASSVAGEDTGELFF	TGTGCCAGCAGCGTAGCGGGAGAGGACACCGGGGAGCTGTTTTTT